This TCR beta chain was found in a study of CD8 T cells in ankylosing spondylitis. Library preparation for TCR beta used quantitative 5'-RACE with molecular barcodes. TCRdb re-analysed the 5' RACE reads in MiXCR, keeping a single row per CDR3 protein. The sample records a few hundred thousand distinct CDR3 sequences, about 12% being singletons. CDR3 size: 13 residues. Trimming shortened V by 1 base and J by 3 bases, and 6 bases separated the two germline ends. Looked up from germline, CDR1 is SGHAT and CDR2 is FQNNGV. The study, taken as a whole, reports: Seemingly distinctive of ankylosing spondylitis blood was a TCR beta motif formed by eight highly homologous variants.

Details on this clonotype: Its antigen is still unknown.

The sequence was obtained from a male donor with ankylosing spondylitis. This chain connects TRBV11-2 to TRBJ1-2; D remains unclear. The source material was blood, either unsorted or a sorted T cell fraction (not recorded which). Here the CDR3 DNA reads TGTGCCAGCAGCTTAGGGGAGGACTATGGCTACACCTTC. This sequence encodes CASSLGEDYGYTF.